This T cell receptor beta chain was recovered during a study of beta chain features in type 1 diabetes. Study background: The study examined 90 million to 130 million sorted cells across all samples.

Sequencing targeted expressed TCRB transcripts, as all isolated RNA had been reverse transcribed. Several million reads was the average for naive, central memory and regulatory T cell samples. Sequenced by immunoSEQ multiplex PCR; TCRdb stores in-frame clones only, minus some. The sample has approximately 170,000 clones; about 63% are singletons. A note on this clone: Its cognate antigen is unknown.

This CDR3 contains 14 residues. The J segment lost 7 bases and the V segment lost 6 bases, leaving 14 bases of the junction unmatched. Looked up from germline, CDR1 is SQVTM and CDR2 is ANQGSEA. Study-level findings and limits: Shorter TCRB CDR3s, moderately but significantly so, marked every one of the four CD4+ subsets in Type 1 diabetes patients. Naive, central memory and Treg TCRB repertoires appeared more alike in patients than in healthy donors.

V and J are TRBV29-1 and TRBJ1-1; 7 bases line up with TRBD1. The clonotype was recovered from a man aged 30 to 39 with type 1 diabetes. Sequencing was carried out using naive CD4+ T cells from blood. The CDR3 spells CSVTSPGQHNEAFF. The CDR3 DNA sequence: TGCAGCGTCACCTCTCCGGGACAGCATAATGAAGCTTTCTTT.